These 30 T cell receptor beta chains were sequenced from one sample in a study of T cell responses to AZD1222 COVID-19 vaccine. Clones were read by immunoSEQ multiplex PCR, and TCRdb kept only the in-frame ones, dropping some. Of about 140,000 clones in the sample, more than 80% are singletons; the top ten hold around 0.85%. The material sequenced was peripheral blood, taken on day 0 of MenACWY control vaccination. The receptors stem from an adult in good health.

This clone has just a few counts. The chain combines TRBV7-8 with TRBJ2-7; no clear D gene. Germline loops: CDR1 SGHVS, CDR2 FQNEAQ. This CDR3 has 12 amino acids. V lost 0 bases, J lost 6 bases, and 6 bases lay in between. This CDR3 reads CASSLAPGEQYF. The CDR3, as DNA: TGTGCCAGCAGCTTAGCCCCGGGCGAGCAGTACTTC.

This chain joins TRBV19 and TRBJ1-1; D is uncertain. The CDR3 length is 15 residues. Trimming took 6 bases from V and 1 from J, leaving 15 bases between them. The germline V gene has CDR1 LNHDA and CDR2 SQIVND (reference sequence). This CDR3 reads CASRGSDAENTEAFF. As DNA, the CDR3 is TGTGCCAGTAGAGGGAGTGATGCGGAGAACACTGAAGCTTTCTTT. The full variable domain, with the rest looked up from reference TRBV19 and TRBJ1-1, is DGGITQSPKYLFRKEGQNVTLSCEQNLNHDAMYWYRQDPGQGLRLIYYSQIVNDFQKGDIAEGYSVSREKKESFPLTVTSAQKNPTAFYLCASRGSDAENTEAFFGQGTRLTVV.

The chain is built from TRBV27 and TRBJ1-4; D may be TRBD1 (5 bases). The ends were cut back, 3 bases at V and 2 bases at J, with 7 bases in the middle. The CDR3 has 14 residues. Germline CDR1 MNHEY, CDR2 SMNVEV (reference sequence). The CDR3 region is CASSFEGTNEKLFF. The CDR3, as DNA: TGTGCCAGCAGTTTTGAGGGGACTAATGAAAAACTGTTTTTT.

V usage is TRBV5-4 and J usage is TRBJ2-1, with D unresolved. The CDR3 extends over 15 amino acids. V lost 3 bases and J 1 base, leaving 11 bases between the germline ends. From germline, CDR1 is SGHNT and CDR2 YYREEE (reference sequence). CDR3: CASSSDILSYNEQFF. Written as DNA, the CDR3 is TGTGCCAGCAGCTCTGACATACTTTCCTACAATGAGCAGTTCTTC.

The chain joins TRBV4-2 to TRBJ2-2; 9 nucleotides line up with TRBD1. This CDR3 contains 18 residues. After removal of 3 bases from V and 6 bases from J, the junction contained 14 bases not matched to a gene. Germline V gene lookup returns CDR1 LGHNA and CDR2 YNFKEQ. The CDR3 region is CASSQAHRQGDWAGELFF. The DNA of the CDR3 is TGTGCCAGCAGCCAGGCCCATCGACAGGGGGATTGGGCCGGGGAGCTGTTTTTT.

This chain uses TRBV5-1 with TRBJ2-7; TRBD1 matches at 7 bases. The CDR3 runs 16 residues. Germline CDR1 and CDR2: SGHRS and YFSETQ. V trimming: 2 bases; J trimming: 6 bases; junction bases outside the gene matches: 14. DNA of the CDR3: TGCGCCAGCAGCTTTCGGCGGGCAGGGGGAATACCCGAGCAGTACTTC. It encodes CASSFRRAGGIPEQYF. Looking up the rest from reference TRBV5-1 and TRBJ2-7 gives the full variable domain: KAGVTQTPRYLIKTRGQQVTLSCSPISGHRSVSWYQQTPGQGLQFLFEYFSETQRNKGNFPGRFSGRQFSNSRSEMNVSTLELGDSALYLCASSFRRAGGIPEQYFGPGTRLTVT.

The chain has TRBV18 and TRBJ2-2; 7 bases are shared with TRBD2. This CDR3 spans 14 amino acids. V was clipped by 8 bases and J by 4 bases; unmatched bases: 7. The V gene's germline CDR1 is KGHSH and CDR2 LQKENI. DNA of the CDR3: TGTGCCAGCAAACCCTCGGGAGGCACCGGGGAGCTGTTTTTT. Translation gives CASKPSGGTGELFF.

CDR3 in amino acids: CSVARQQQETQYF. The CDR3 bases are TGCAGCGTCGCCAGACAGCAACAAGAGACCCAGTACTTC. The rearrangement joins TRBV29-1 to TRBJ2-5; D might be TRBD1 (5 bases). The germline V gene encodes CDR1 SQVTM and CDR2 ANQGSEA. V was pared by 6 bases and J by 2 bases, with 13 bases between. This CDR3 spans 13 amino acids.

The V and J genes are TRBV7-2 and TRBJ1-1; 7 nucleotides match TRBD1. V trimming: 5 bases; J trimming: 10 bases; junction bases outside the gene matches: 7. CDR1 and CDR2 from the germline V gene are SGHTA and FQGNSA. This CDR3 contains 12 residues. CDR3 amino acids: CASSPRQGRAFF. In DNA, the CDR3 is TGTGCCAGCAGCCCAAGACAGGGACGAGCTTTCTTT.

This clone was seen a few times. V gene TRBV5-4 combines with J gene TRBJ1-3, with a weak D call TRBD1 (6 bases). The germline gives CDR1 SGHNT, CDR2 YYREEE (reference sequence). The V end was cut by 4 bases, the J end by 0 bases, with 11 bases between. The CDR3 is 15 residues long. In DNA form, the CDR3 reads TGTGCCAGCAGCGGGGGCCCGAGCTCTGGAAACACCATATATTTT. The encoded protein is CASSGGPSSGNTIYF.

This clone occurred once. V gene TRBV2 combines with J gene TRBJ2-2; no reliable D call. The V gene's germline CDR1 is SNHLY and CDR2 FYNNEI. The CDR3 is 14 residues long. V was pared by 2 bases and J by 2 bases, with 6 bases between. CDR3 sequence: CASSERDNTGELFF. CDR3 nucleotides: TGTGCCAGCAGTGAACGAGACAACACCGGGGAGCTGTTTTTT.

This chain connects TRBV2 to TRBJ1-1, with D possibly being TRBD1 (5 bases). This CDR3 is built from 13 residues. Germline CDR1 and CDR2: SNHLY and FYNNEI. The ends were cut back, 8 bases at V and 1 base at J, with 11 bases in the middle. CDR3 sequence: CASVDGANTEAFF. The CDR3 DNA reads TGTGCCAGCGTCGATGGGGCGAACACTGAAGCTTTCTTT.

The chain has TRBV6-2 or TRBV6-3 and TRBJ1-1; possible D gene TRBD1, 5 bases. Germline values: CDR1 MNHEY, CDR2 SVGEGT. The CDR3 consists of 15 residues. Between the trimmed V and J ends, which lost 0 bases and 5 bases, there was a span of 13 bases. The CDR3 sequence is CASSYSKGLGTEAFF. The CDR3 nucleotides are TGTGCCAGCAGTTACTCAAAGGGGCTGGGGACTGAAGCTTTCTTT.

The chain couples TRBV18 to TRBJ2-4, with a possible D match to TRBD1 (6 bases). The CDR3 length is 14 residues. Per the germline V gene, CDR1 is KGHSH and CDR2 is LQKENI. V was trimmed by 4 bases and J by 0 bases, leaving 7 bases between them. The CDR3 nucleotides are TGTGCCAGCTCACGGACAGCAGCCAAAAACATTCAGTACTTC. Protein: CASSRTAAKNIQYF.

The CDR3 is CATSDLRTGLAGELFF. The CDR3 nucleotides read TGTGCCACCAGTGATTTGAGGACAGGGCTAGCCGGGGAGCTGTTTTTT. The V call is TRBV24-1, the J call TRBJ2-2; 8 bases align to TRBD1. This CDR3 comprises 16 residues. The V gene end was trimmed by 0 bases and the J gene end by 6 bases; junction bases not matched to a gene: 5. Germline lookup yields CDR1 KGHDR and CDR2 SFDVKD.

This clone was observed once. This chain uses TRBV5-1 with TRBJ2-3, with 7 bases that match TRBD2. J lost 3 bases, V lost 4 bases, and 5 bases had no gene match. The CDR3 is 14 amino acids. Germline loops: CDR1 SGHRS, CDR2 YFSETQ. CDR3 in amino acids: CASSNGLVTDTQYF. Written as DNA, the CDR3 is TGCGCCAGCAGCAACGGACTAGTAACAGATACGCAGTATTTT.

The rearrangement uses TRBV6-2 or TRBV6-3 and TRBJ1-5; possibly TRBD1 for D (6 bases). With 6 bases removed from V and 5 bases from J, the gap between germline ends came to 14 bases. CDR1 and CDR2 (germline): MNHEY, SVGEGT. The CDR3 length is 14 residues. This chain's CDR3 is CASSRDIRDQPQHF. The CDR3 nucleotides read TGTGCCAGCAGCCGGGACATTCGGGATCAGCCCCAGCATTTT.

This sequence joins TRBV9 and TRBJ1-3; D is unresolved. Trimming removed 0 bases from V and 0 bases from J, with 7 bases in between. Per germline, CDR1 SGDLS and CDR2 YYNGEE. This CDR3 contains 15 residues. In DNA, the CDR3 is TGTGCCAGCAGCGTAGCGGGGAGCTCTGGAAACACCATATATTTT. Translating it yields CASSVAGSSGNTIYF.

The CDR3 spells CSVTGLQETQYF. The CDR3 DNA reads TGCAGCGTTACGGGACTGCAAGAGACCCAGTACTTC. V is TRBV29-1 and J is TRBJ2-5; tentative D call: TRBD2 (6 bases). CDR3 size: 12 residues. V was pared by 5 bases and J by 2 bases, with 9 bases between. Looked up from germline, CDR1 is SQVTM and CDR2 is ANQGSEA.

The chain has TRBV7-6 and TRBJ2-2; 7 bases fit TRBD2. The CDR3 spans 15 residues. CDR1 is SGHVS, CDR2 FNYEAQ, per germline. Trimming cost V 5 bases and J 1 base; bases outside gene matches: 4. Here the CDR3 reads CASSRSGMNTGELFF. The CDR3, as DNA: TGTGCCAGCAGCAGGAGCGGGATGAACACCGGGGAGCTGTTTTTT.

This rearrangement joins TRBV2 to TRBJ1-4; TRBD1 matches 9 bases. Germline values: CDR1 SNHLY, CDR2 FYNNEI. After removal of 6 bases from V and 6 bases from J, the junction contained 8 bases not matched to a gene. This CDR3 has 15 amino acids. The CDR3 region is CASSAPGQGYEKLFF. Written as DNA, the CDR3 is TGTGCCAGCAGCGCACCGGGACAGGGATATGAAAAACTGTTTTTT.

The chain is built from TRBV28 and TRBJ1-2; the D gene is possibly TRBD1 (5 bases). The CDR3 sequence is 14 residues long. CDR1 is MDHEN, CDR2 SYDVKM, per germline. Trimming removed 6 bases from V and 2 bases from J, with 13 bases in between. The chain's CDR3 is CASSLRGENYGYTF. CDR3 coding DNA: TGTGCCAGCAGCCTCCGGGGGGAAAACTATGGCTACACCTTC.

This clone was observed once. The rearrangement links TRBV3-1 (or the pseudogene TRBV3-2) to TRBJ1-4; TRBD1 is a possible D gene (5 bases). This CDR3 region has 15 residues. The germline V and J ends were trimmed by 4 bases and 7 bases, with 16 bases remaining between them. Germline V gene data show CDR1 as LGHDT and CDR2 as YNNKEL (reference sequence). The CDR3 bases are TGTGCCAGCAGCCGCTGGGACGGCGGCAGTGAAAAACTGTTTTTT. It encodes CASSRWDGGSEKLFF.

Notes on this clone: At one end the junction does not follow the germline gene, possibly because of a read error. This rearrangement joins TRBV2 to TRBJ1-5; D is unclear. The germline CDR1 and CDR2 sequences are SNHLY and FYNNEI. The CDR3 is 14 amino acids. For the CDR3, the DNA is TGTGCCAGCAGTGTGGGTCGGCGCAATGAGCCCCAGCATTTT. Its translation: CASSVGRRNEPQHF.

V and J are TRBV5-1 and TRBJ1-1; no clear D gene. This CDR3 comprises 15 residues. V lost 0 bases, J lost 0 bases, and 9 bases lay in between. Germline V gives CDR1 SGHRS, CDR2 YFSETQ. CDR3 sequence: CASSLGTGVNTEAFF. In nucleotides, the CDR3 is TGCGCCAGCAGCTTGGGTACCGGGGTGAACACTGAAGCTTTCTTT.

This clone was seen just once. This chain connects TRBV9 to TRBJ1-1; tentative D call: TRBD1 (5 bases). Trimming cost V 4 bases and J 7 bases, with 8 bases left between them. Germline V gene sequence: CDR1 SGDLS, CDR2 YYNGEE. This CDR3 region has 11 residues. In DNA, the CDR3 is TGTGCCAGCAGCCTGGGGGGTGAAGCTTTCTTT. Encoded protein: CASSLGGEAFF.

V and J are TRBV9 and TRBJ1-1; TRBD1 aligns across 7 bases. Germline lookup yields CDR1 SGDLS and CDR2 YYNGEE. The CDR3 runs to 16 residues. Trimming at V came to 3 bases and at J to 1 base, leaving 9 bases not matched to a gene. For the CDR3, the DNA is TGTGCCAGCAGCGCATATAGACAGGGATGGAACACTGAAGCTTTCTTT. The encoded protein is CASSAYRQGWNTEAFF. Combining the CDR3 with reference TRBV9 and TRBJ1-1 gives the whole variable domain DSGVTQTPKHLITATGQRVTLRCSPRSGDLSVYWYQQSLDQGLQFLIQYYNGEERAKGNILERFSAQQFPDLHSELNLSSLELGDSALYFCASSAYRQGWNTEAFFGQGTRLTVV.

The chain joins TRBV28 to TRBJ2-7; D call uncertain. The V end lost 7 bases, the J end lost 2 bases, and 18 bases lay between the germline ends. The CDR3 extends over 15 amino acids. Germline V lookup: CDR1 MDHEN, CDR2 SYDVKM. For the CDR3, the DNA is TGTGCCAGCACCCCCAATCTGGCCAGTACCTACGAGCAGTACTTC. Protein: CASTPNLASTYEQYF.

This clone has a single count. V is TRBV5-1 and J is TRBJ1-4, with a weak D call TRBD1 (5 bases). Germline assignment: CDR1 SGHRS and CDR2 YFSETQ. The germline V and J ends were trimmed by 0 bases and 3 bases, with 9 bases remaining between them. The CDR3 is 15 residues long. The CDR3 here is CASSLAGGSNEKLFF. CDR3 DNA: TGCGCCAGCAGCTTGGCCGGGGGTTCTAATGAAAAACTGTTTTTT. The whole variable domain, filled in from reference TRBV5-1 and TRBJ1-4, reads KAGVTQTPRYLIKTRGQQVTLSCSPISGHRSVSWYQQTPGQGLQFLFEYFSETQRNKGNFPGRFSGRQFSNSRSEMNVSTLELGDSALYLCASSLAGGSNEKLFFGSGTQLSVL.

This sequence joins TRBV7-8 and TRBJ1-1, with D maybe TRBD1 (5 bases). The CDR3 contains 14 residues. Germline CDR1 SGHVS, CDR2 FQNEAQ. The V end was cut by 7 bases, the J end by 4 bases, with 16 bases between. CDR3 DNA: TGTGCCAGCACCCTAACAGTCGGGGGCACTGAAGCTTTCTTT. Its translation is CASTLTVGGTEAFF.